This T cell receptor beta chain emerged from a study of cytomegalovirus exposure and HLA in healthy donors. Sequencing used immunoSEQ multiplex PCR; TCRdb keeps in-frame clones, though not all of them. The sample lists more than 110,000 clones; roughly 90% were seen once. The junction had 5 bases not matched to a gene; V was cut back by 0 bases and J by 7 bases. The CDR3 length is 14 residues. Germline assignment: CDR1 SGHDT and CDR2 YYEEEE. Study-level findings and limits: According to the study, approximately 150 TCR beta chains were cytomegalovirus-associated. High sensitivity and specificity were reportedly achieved when the classifier diagnosed cytomegalovirus status. In vitro checks showed that a few CMV-associated chains really do target CMV antigens.

A remark on this clone: Antigen specificity is unknown.

The genes are TRBV5-6 and TRBJ2-5; 8 bases are shared with TRBD1. The receptor was isolated from a young man in good health and CMV-seronegative. Material: PBMCs. Here the CDR3 reads CASSLGTGLGTQYF. The CDR3 region has the DNA TGTGCCAGCAGCTTGGGGACAGGGCTCGGGACCCAGTACTTC.